These T cell receptor beta chains were read from a single sample in a study of T cell changes during pregnancy in multiple sclerosis. TCRdb's copy holds only in-frame clones and misses some; the assay was immunoSEQ multiplex PCR. The table lists about 24,000 clones, 90% of them singletons. Sequencing used CD8+ T cells from peripheral blood mononuclear cells, obtained in the third trimester of pregnancy. The origin of the receptors is a female donor in good health, enrolled as a control in a pregnancy study. Each CDR3 is given with its conserved first and last residue. A D gene is named only where the DNA matches it firmly. Rows give clone size only sometimes, using once, few, many, or a class for an expanded clone.

TRBV19	few	19	TRBJ2-1	TRBD2	CASSIGLAGGSPYYNEQFF	TGTGCCAGTAGTATCGGACTAGCGGGGGGCTCTCCCTACTACAATGAGCAGTTCTTC
TRBV6-5	.	15	TRBJ1-6	.	CASSPYSNYNSPLHF	TGTGCCAGCAGTCCCTACTCGAATTATAATTCACCCCTCCACTTT
TRBV9	.	15	TRBJ2-3	TRBD2	CASSEKREVRDTQYF	TGTGCCAGCAGCGAAAAGCGGGAGGTTAGAGATACGCAGTATTTT
TRBV20-1	.	10	TRBJ2-5	.	CSAVKETQYF	TGCAGTGCCGTAAAAGAGACCCAGTACTTC
TRBV4-1	.	14	TRBJ1-1	.	CASSQGLGRTEAFF	TGCGCCAGCAGCCAAGGTTTGGGCCGCACTGAAGCTTTCTTT
TRBV28	.	15	TRBJ2-1	.	CASSFTGVGVDEQFF	TGTGCCAGCAGTTTCACGGGAGTTGGGGTTGATGAGCAGTTCTTC
TRBV4-2	.	20	TRBJ2-1	TRBD2	CASSQDPPPGLAAAYNEQFF	TGTGCCAGCAGCCAAGATCCACCTCCCGGACTAGCGGCAGCCTACAATGAGCAGTTCTTC
TRBV2	.	14	TRBJ2-7	.	CASSRILTPYEQYF	TGTGCCAGCAGTCGTATCTTGACTCCCTACGAGCAGTACTTC
TRBV19	.	14	TRBJ2-7	.	CASSITGSSYEQYF	TGTGCCAGTAGTATTACGGGGAGCTCCTACGAGCAGTACTTC
TRBV10-3	.	12	TRBJ1-2	.	CAIRFSGDGYTF	TGTGCCATCCGCTTTTCAGGGGATGGCTACACCTTC
TRBV19	.	15	TRBJ2-2	TRBD1	CATTNRDRATGELFF	TGTGCCACTACTAACCGGGACAGGGCCACCGGGGAGCTGTTTTTT
TRBV7-8	medium-sized	13	TRBJ1-1	.	CASSFVRGTEAFF	TGTGCCAGCAGCTTTGTGCGGGGCACTGAAGCTTTCTTT
TRBV6-1	few	13	TRBJ2-2	.	CASSESETGELFF	TGTGCCAGCAGTGAAAGCGAGACCGGGGAGCTGTTTTTT
TRBV28	.	16	TRBJ2-5	TRBD1	CASSLGTDPRQETQYF	TGTGCCAGCAGTCTGGGGACAGATCCCCGACAAGAGACCCAGTACTTC
TRBV4-2	few	16	TRBJ1-4	TRBD1	CASSQDLGTGGEKLFF	TGTGCCAGCAGCCAAGATTTAGGGACAGGGGGAGAAAAACTGTTTTTT
TRBV6-5	.	15	TRBJ2-7	TRBD1	CASSSGTGDSYEQYF	TGTGCCAGCAGTTCCGGGACAGGAGACTCCTACGAGCAGTACTTC
TRBV27	.	12	TRBJ1-2	.	CASSFTGYGYTF	TGTGCCAGCAGTTTTACAGGCTATGGCTACACCTTC
TRBV7-9	few	17	TRBJ2-6	.	CASSLTDSFSGANVLTF	TGTGCCAGCAGCTTAACGGACAGTTTTTCTGGGGCCAACGTCCTGACTTTC
TRBV25-1	.	16	TRBJ1-2	TRBD1	CASSDGTGISVHGYTF	TGTGCCAGCAGTGATGGGACAGGGATTTCAGTCCATGGCTACACCTTC
TRBV19	.	14	TRBJ2-3	.	CASSILAFTDTQYF	TGTGCCAGTAGCATTCTAGCCTTCACAGATACGCAGTATTTT
TRBV2	.	14	TRBJ2-3	TRBD2	CASRGLAGVDTQYF	TGTGCCAGCAGGGGACTAGCGGGAGTAGATACGCAGTATTTT
TRBV6-5	.	15	TRBJ1-5	.	CASSPGRGINQPQHF	TGTGCCAGCAGCCCAGGTCGGGGAATAAATCAGCCCCAGCATTTT
TRBV25-1	.	11	TRBJ2-1	TRBD2	CASKTSVEQFF	TGTGCCAGCAAGACTAGCGTTGAGCAGTTCTTC